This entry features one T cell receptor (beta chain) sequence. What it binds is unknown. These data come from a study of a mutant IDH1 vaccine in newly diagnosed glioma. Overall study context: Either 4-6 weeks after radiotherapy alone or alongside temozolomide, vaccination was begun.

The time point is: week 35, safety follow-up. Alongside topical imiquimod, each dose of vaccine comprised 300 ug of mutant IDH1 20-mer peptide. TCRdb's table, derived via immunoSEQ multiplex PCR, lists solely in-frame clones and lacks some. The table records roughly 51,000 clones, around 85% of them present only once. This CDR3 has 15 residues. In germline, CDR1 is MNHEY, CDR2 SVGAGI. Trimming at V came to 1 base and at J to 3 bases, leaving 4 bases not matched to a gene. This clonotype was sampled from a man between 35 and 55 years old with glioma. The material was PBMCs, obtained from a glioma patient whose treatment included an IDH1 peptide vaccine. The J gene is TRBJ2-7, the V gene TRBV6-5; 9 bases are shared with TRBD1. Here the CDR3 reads CASSYLGTGNYEQYF. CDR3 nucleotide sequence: TGTGCCAGCAGTTACTTAGGGACAGGGAACTACGAGCAGTACTTC.